The rows below give T cell receptor beta chains drawn from one sample of a study of cytomegalovirus exposure and HLA in healthy donors. The protocol was immunoSEQ multiplex PCR, while the TCRdb copy is restricted to in-frame clones and leaves out a portion. The sample has approximately 170,000 clones; 70% to 90% are singletons. Source material: PBMCs. These receptors were obtained from a man between 25 and 39 years old in good health and CMV-seropositive. Each CDR3 is given with its conserved first and last residue. Each record gives: D gene, V gene, J gene, clone size, CDR3 DNA, CDR3 protein. D genes are given only for firm matches. Not all rows give a size; the values are once, few, many and, for expanded clones, a class.

TRBD1	TRBV6-5	TRBJ1-6	-	TGTGCCAGCAGTTACGACAGGGGTTCACCCCTCCACTTT	CASSYDRGSPLHF
-	TRBV5-4	TRBJ2-3	-	TGTGCCAGCAGCCGCGGGGGCAGGGGCAGGTCAACAGATACGCAGTATTTT	CASSRGGRGRSTDTQYF
TRBD2	TRBV19	TRBJ2-3	-	TGTGCCAGTAGTGTTACCGGACTAGCGGGAGGACCGAATACGCAGTATTTT	CASSVTGLAGGPNTQYF
-	TRBV11-1	TRBJ2-5	-	TGTGCCAGCAGCTTTGTCGGGGGGACCCAGTACTTC	CASSFVGGTQYF
-	TRBV29-1	TRBJ1-5	-	TGCAGCGCAGCGGTGGGAGGGACGGGGCAGCCCCAGCATTTT	CSAAVGGTGQPQHF
-	TRBV5-6	TRBJ1-2	-	TGTGCCAGCAGCTACTCCCCGTTGCTCGGTGGCTACACCTTC	CASSYSPLLGGYTF
TRBD2	TRBV7-3	TRBJ2-2	-	TGTGCCAGCAGCTACGGGACTAGCGGGGAGCTGTTTTTT	CASSYGTSGELFF
TRBD1	TRBV9	TRBJ1-6	-	TGTGCCAGCAGCGTAGCGGGGACAGTAAATTCACCCCTCCACTTT	CASSVAGTVNSPLHF
TRBD2	TRBV18	TRBJ2-3	-	TGTGCCAGCTCACCACAGGGCGGGAGGGGCACAGATACGCAGTATTTT	CASSPQGGRGTDTQYF
TRBD1	TRBV9	TRBJ1-1	-	TGTGCCAGCAGCCCGACAGGGGGCGTAACCGGGTGGACTGAAGCTTTCTTT	CASSPTGGVTGWTEAFF
TRBD1	TRBV2	TRBJ1-6	-	TGTGCCAGCAGCCAGGGGGTTGAATCACCCCTCCACTTT	CASSQGVESPLHF
TRBD1	TRBV7-9	TRBJ2-3	once	TGTTCCAGCAGCTGGACAGGGACCGATACGCAGTATTTT	CSSSWTGTDTQYF
-	TRBV5-5	TRBJ2-1	once	TGTGCCAGCAGCTCCCCGGGGTCTTACAATGAGCAGTTCTTC	CASSSPGSYNEQFF
-	TRBV7-2	TRBJ2-5	few	TGTGCCAGCAGCCCACGCGGGACAGCCAAAGTAGAGACCCAGTACTTC	CASSPRGTAKVETQYF
TRBD1	TRBV18	TRBJ2-2	once	TGTGCCAGCGGGGAACAGGGGAAGGTCGCCACCGGGGAGCTGTTTTTT	CASGEQGKVATGELFF
-	TRBV6-5	TRBJ1-5	once	TGTGCCAGCAGTTACTCGAGGAATCAGCCCCAGCATTTT	CASSYSRNQPQHF